Each of the 25 T cell receptor beta chains below was sequenced from the same sample in a study of human T cells and chemical hapten exposure. Time point here: patch test 2, 6 weeks after DPC sensitization. Indicated treatment: therapeutic diphenylcyclopropenone sensitization with weekly scalp DPC. TCRdb re-called the RACE reads through MiXCR, storing one row per CDR3 protein. The table records more than 85,000 distinct CDR3 sequences, about a tenth of them present only once. Specimen: whole blood, collected in connection with sensitization to the hapten diphenylcyclopropenone (DPC). The source of these receptors is a woman aged 40-49 years with alopecia areata. Some clones in this sample may be carry-over from other donors' samples.

This sequence joins TRBV28 and TRBJ1-2, with TRBD1 matching over 7 bases. Germline assignment: CDR1 MDHEN and CDR2 SYDVKM. The CDR3 covers 14 residues. The junction had 7 bases not matched to a gene; V was cut back by 5 bases and J by 4 bases. This CDR3 reads CASSPYRGSYGYTF. In DNA form, the CDR3 reads TGTGCCAGCAGTCCCTACAGGGGTAGCTATGGCTACACCTTC.

This clonotype showed up many times. The J gene is TRBJ2-2, the V gene TRBV12-3 or TRBV12-4; 9 positions match TRBD1. The V and J ends lost 8 bases and 5 bases, in that order; junction bases with no gene match: 3. This CDR3 comprises 13 residues. In DNA form, the CDR3 reads TGTGCCAGCCGGGACAGGGATACCGGGGAGCTGTTTTTT. Protein product: CASRDRDTGELFF.

This clonotype was recorded at least ten times. The V and J genes are TRBV11-2 and TRBJ2-5, with D perhaps being TRBD1 or TRBD2 (5 bases each). This CDR3 is 16 amino acids long. The V and J ends lost 2 bases and 5 bases respectively, with 18 bases between them. The germline CDR1 and CDR2 sequences are SGHAT and FQNNGV. The CDR3, as DNA: TGTGCCAGCAGCTTACCATACTATTTAGGGGAGGAGACCCAGTACTTC. Its translation is CASSLPYYLGEETQYF.

The V call is TRBV12-3 or TRBV12-4, the J call TRBJ1-2, with D possibly matching TRBD1 (5 bases). This CDR3 has 14 amino acids. V was clipped by 1 base and J by 2 bases, with 8 bases between them. This CDR3 is CASSLVPGNYGYTF. The CDR3 nucleotides read TGTGCCAGCAGTTTAGTGCCAGGGAACTATGGCTACACCTTC.

This clonotype was seen at least ten times. The CDR3 loop is CASSLDGGLAAPKETQYF. CDR3 sequence (DNA): TGTGCCAGCAGCTTAGATGGGGGACTAGCGGCACCAAAAGAGACCCAGTACTTC. The chain joins TRBV11-2 to TRBJ2-5; 11 bases match TRBD2. The CDR3 sequence is 18 residues long. Germline CDR1 SGHAT, CDR2 FQNNGV. V was pared by 0 bases and J by 3 bases, with 9 bases of the junction left unmatched.

This clonotype has a count of ten or more. The chain has TRBV5-1 and TRBJ2-1, with TRBD2 matching over 15 bases. V was clipped by 4 bases and J by 13 bases; unmatched bases: 12. The germline gives CDR1 SGHRS, CDR2 YFSETQ. The CDR3 contains 16 residues. The CDR3 DNA is TGCGCCAGCAGCACGGGACTAGCGGGGGGCCTCCACCACCAGTTCTTC. It translates to CASSTGLAGGLHHQFF.

This clonotype was seen many times. V gene TRBV12-3 or TRBV12-4 combines with J gene TRBJ1-2, with TRBD1 as a possible D gene (5 bases). The CDR3 spans 15 residues. V lost 7 bases, J lost 4 bases, and 19 bases lay in between. CDR3 residues: CASTPSLGRGYGYTF. CDR3 coding DNA: TGTGCCAGCACCCCCTCGTTGGGGCGAGGCTATGGCTACACCTTC.

V is TRBV12-3 or TRBV12-4 and J is TRBJ2-7, with TRBD1 matching 9 bases. The CDR3 contains 15 residues. V was clipped by 3 bases and J by 6 bases; unmatched bases: 9. The CDR3 DNA reads TGTGCCAGCAGTTTGTCTCAGGGACAGGGATCCGAGCAGTACTTC. Translated: CASSLSQGQGSEQYF.

This clonotype has at least ten counts. CDR3 in amino acids: CASSFGGTIYF. The CDR3, as DNA: TGTGCCAGCAGCTTTGGGGGCACCATATATTTT. This chain uses TRBV7-2 with TRBJ1-3, with a tentative D call TRBD1 (5 bases). The CDR3 sequence is 11 residues long. The germline V gene encodes CDR1 SGHTA and CDR2 FQGNSA. Trimming shortened V by 3 bases and J by 9 bases, and 6 bases separated the two germline ends.

This clonotype was counted between two and nine times. This chain uses TRBV7-8 with TRBJ2-3; D gene unclear. Germline lookup yields CDR1 SGHVS and CDR2 FQNEAQ. The CDR3 is 15 residues long. V was shortened by 5 bases and J by 2 bases, with 14 bases between the two germline ends. In DNA form, the CDR3 reads TGTGCCAGCAGCCAGACGGACGAGTACACAGATACGCAGTATTTT. Amino acid sequence: CASSQTDEYTDTQYF.

This clonotype was counted many times. The gene calls are TRBV7-2 and TRBJ2-2; no definite D call. The CDR3 is 12 residues long. Germline loops: CDR1 SGHTA, CDR2 FQGNSA. V lost 2 bases and J lost 7, with 5 bases in between. The chain's CDR3 is CASSLWIGELFF. For the CDR3, the DNA is TGTGCCAGCAGCTTATGGATCGGGGAGCTGTTTTTT.

In this sample, this clonotype turned up a few times. The genes are TRBV20-1 and TRBJ1-1; tentative D call: TRBD1 (5 bases). The V end lost 5 bases, the J end lost 5 bases, and 9 bases lay between the germline ends. CDR3 length: 11 residues. CDR1 DFQATT and CDR2 SNEGSKA come from the germline V gene (reference sequence). The CDR3 DNA sequence: TGCAGTGCTGAGGGACGGACTGAAGCTTTCTTT. Translation: CSAEGRTEAFF.

In this sample, this clonotype turned up many times. This rearrangement joins TRBV10-3 to TRBJ2-5; a weak D match, TRBD2 (5 bases). The V gene's germline CDR1 is ENHRY and CDR2 SYGVKD. V gave up 2 bases and J gave up 3 bases, with 10 bases separating them. CDR3 length equals 14 residues. Here the CDR3 DNA reads TGTGCCATCAGTGAGAGCCCACTAGAAGAGACCCAGTACTTC. Protein sequence: CAISESPLEETQYF.

This clonotype was seen at least ten times. The chain links TRBV21-1 to TRBJ1-1; no DNA check was done on the table's D call, TRBD1. TRBV21-1 is listed as a pseudogene. The CDR3 covers 18 residues. CDR3 sequence (DNA): TGTGCCAGCAGCACACCTTGGCCGACCCGGGTCCCTCCAGGTGAAGCTTTCTTT. It is translated as CASSTPWPTRVPPGEAFF.

The table lists this clonotype with many counts. This chain connects TRBV6-5 to TRBJ1-6; perhaps TRBD1 as D (6 bases). Trimming took 11 bases from V and 9 from J, leaving 17 bases between them. Germline loops: CDR1 MNHEY, CDR2 SVGAGI. This CDR3 is 13 amino acids long. CDR3: CAAYRGAGSPLHF. DNA of the CDR3: TGTGCCGCTTACCGGGGGGCCGGTTCACCCCTCCACTTT.

This clonotype came up many times. CDR3 sequence: CASSPGTDNTEAFF. CDR3 in DNA: TGTGCCAGCAGCCCAGGGACAGACAACACTGAAGCTTTCTTT. The chain couples TRBV7-9 to TRBJ1-1; TRBD1 matches at 7 bases. The germline gives CDR1 SEHNR, CDR2 FQNEAQ (reference sequence). CDR3 length: 14 residues. Germline trimming cut 5 bases from V and 2 bases from J; bases unmatched to any gene: 5.

With respect to this clonotype: A much bigger clone sits one base away, suggesting this may be a read error. The CDR3 coding sequence is TGCAGTGCTCGGGGGGCGGTAGCCGAAAACATTCAGTACTTC. This encodes CSARGAVAENIQYF. The chain has TRBV20-1 and TRBJ2-4; possibly TRBD2 for D (7 bases). The germline V gene has CDR1 DFQATT and CDR2 SNEGSKA (reference sequence). This CDR3 is built from 14 residues.

This clonotype has more than one count but fewer than ten. This sequence joins TRBV20-1 and TRBJ2-7; 7 bases are shared with TRBD2. The germline V gene encodes CDR1 DFQATT and CDR2 SNEGSKA (reference sequence). The CDR3 is 13 amino acids. V shed 1 base, J shed 1 base, and the junction held 1 base outside the gene matches. CDR3 nucleotides: TGCAGTGCTAGAGTTAGCGGGTCCTACGAGCAGTACTTC. Its protein product is CSARVSGSYEQYF.

The J gene is TRBJ1-5, the V gene TRBV11-2; no definite D call. The CDR3 totals 13 residues. In germline, CDR1 is SGHAT, CDR2 FQNNGV. V shed 4 bases and J shed 1 base, with 5 bases lying between them. The CDR3 coding sequence is TGTGCCAGCAGCTCGTGGAGCAATCAGCCCCAGCATTTT. Amino acid sequence: CASSSWSNQPQHF.

A few counts support this clonotype. The chain carries TRBV12-5 and TRBJ2-7; no clear D gene. Germline V lookup: CDR1 LGHNT, CDR2 FRNRAP. V shed 0 bases and J shed 6 bases, with 12 bases lying between them. This CDR3 contains 14 residues. The CDR3 coding sequence is TGTGCTAGTGGTTTGGTACTTGGGCGGACCGAGCAGTACTTC. Encoded protein: CASGLVLGRTEQYF.

This clonotype was detected many times. V and J are TRBV5-1 and TRBJ1-2, with a tentative D call TRBD1 (5 bases). The length of the CDR3 is 14 residues. Germline CDR1 reads SGHRS; CDR2 reads YFSETQ. V lost 0 bases and J 4 bases, leaving 10 bases between the germline ends. The CDR3 loop reads CASSLEWGSYGYTF. CDR3 DNA: TGCGCCAGCAGCTTGGAGTGGGGCAGCTATGGCTACACCTTC.

This clonotype has just a few counts. J is TRBJ2-3 and V is TRBV5-5; possible D gene TRBD2, 6 bases. Per germline, CDR1 SGHKS and CDR2 YYEKEE (reference sequence). The CDR3 totals 17 residues. Trimming shortened V by 1 base and J by 1 base, and 16 bases separated the two germline ends. The CDR3 DNA reads as TGTGCCAGCAGCTTGTGGGCTCTAGCGCGGGGCACAGATACGCAGTATTTT. It is translated as CASSLWALARGTDTQYF. Based on the CDR3 plus reference TRBV5-5 and TRBJ2-3, the full variable domain is DAGVTQSPTHLIKTRGQQVTLRCSPISGHKSVSWYQQVLGQGPQFIFQYYEKEERGRGNFPDRFSARQFPNYSSELNVNALLLGDSALYLCASSLWALARGTDTQYFGPGTRLTVL.

The chain combines TRBV5-4 with TRBJ2-2; 7 positions agree with TRBD1. The CDR3 runs 16 residues. The germline V gene has CDR1 SGHNT and CDR2 YYREEE (reference sequence). The V gene end was trimmed by 0 bases and the J gene end by 3 bases; junction bases not matched to a gene: 5. CDR3 in DNA: TGTGCCAGCAGCTTGGCAGGGGGTCTTTACACCGGGGAGCTGTTTTTT. Encoded protein: CASSLAGGLYTGELFF.

With regard to this clonotype: Being one base from a much bigger clone, this may be a read error. This sequence joins TRBV7-2 and TRBJ1-3; the D is unclear. The V end lost 5 bases, the J end lost 4 bases, and 15 bases lay between the germline ends. Germline V gene sequence: CDR1 SGHTA, CDR2 FQGNSA. The CDR3 covers 15 residues. The CDR3 loop reads CASSPVLSGGNTIYF. Here the CDR3 DNA reads TGTGCCAGCAGCCCCGTGCTCTCCGGAGGAAACACCATATATTTT.

This clonotype was observed a few times. The genes are TRBV6-2 or TRBV6-3 and TRBJ2-3; 9 bases agree with TRBD1. This CDR3 region has 14 residues. V shed 2 bases and J 4 bases; nucleotides not matched to a gene: 1. CDR1 is MNHEY and CDR2 is SVGEGT in the germline V gene. The CDR3, as DNA: TGTGCCAGCAGTTACGACAGGGGGGCAGATACGCAGTATTTT. Protein product: CASSYDRGADTQYF.